This T cell receptor beta chain was sequenced for a study of blood T cell repertoires in COVID-19. This clone appeared a few times. Between the trimmed V and J ends, which lost 2 bases and 1 base, there was a span of 14 bases. There are 16 residues in the CDR3. Germline V gene lookup returns CDR1 LGHDT and CDR2 YNNKEL (reference sequence). Method: immunoSEQ multiplex PCR; TCRdb's copy keeps in-frame clones and lacks some. The sample includes about 74,000 clones, almost 85% of them seen just once. V gene TRBV3-1 (or the pseudogene TRBV3-2) combines with J gene TRBJ1-1; TRBD1 is a possible D gene (6 bases). Sample: peripheral blood. This TCR came from a man aged 65 to 79 with acute or convalescent COVID-19. CDR3 sequence (DNA): TGTGCCAGCAGCCAACGGCAGGGGTGGGGGAACACTGAAGCTTTCTTT. This encodes CASSQRQGWGNTEAFF.